This paragraph covers one T cell receptor (beta chain) sequence. The antigen is not known. The PCR used 60 Vbeta and 13 Jbeta primers. The table came from immunoSEQ multiplex PCR; TCRdb's copy has only in-frame clones and leaves some out. Recorded for this sample: around 70,000 clones. This specimen comes from a study of cytomegalovirus exposure and HLA in healthy donors. Broader study findings: Sequencing likely caused a cluster of highly shared sequence variants.

The sample taken for sequencing was PBMCs. This clonotype originated in a female donor in good health and CMV-seropositive.

CDR3 DNA sequence: TGTGCCAGCAGTTACTCGGACACTGGGGCCAACGTCCTGACTTTC. It translates to CASSYSDTGANVLTF. The chain joins TRBV6-5 to TRBJ2-6, with D possibly matching TRBD1 (5 bases). Trimming pared 0 bases from V and 2 bases from J, leaving 5 bases between. The CDR3 sequence is 15 residues long. The germline CDR1 and CDR2 sequences are MNHEY and SVGAGI.